Below are 19 T cell receptor beta chains sequenced from a single sample in a study of T cell responses to AZD1222 COVID-19 vaccine. TCRdb's copy holds only in-frame clones and misses some; the assay was immunoSEQ multiplex PCR. Among about 140,000 clones, 80% to 95% were seen once, and the ten largest hold 6.5% to 8%. The specimen comprised peripheral blood, sampled 28 days after the second AZD1222 dose. These receptors originate from an adult who received the AZD1222 COVID-19 vaccine.

The chain couples TRBV5-1 to TRBJ1-2; tentatively, D is TRBD1 (5 bases). The CDR3 runs 14 residues. Germline CDR1 is SGHRS and CDR2 is YFSETQ. Deletions cut 4 bases from V and 5 bases from J, with 15 bases between. The CDR3 sequence: CASSRGTELYGYTF. DNA of the CDR3: TGCGCCAGCAGCCGCGGGACGGAACTGTATGGCTACACCTTC.

The chain carries TRBV28 and TRBJ1-5; perhaps TRBD1 as D (6 bases). Germline CDR1 reads MDHEN; CDR2 reads SYDVKM. The CDR3 has 12 residues. V lost 6 bases and J 5 bases, leaving 8 bases between the germline ends. The CDR3 bases are TGTGCCAGCAGGGACAGTTATCAGCCCCAGCATTTT. It codes for CASRDSYQPQHF.

V gene TRBV7-2 combines with J gene TRBJ2-5, with a weak D call TRBD2 (6 bases). Germline V lookup: CDR1 SGHTA, CDR2 FQGNSA. Deletions cut 5 bases from V and 7 bases from J, with 14 bases between. CDR3 length equals 13 residues. The CDR3 reads CASSPGGSGTQYF. The CDR3 nucleotides are TGTGCCAGCAGCCCCGGGGGTAGCGGGACCCAGTACTTC.

Only one count was recorded for this clone. The chain uses TRBV15 and TRBJ1-1; D is perhaps TRBD1 (6 bases). V lost 2 bases to trimming and J lost 4 bases, with 11 bases between them. The CDR3 is 14 amino acids. Germline CDR1 is LNHNV and CDR2 is YYDKDF (reference sequence). Written as DNA, the CDR3 is TGTGCCACCAGCAGACCAACAGGGATCACTGAAGCTTTCTTT. Amino acids: CATSRPTGITEAFF.

The V call is TRBV30, the J call TRBJ1-6, with no clear D. The length of the CDR3 is 16 residues. With 0 bases removed from V and 6 bases from J, the gap between germline ends came to 15 bases. CDR1 is GTSNPN, CDR2 SVGIG, per germline (reference sequence). CDR3 residues: CAWSVTVASPNSPLHF. DNA of the CDR3: TGTGCCTGGAGTGTCACGGTCGCTTCCCCTAATTCACCCCTCCACTTT. Based on the CDR3 plus reference TRBV30 and TRBJ1-6, the full variable domain is SQTIHQWPATLVQPVGSPLSLECTVEGTSNPNLYWYRQAAGRGLQLLFYSVGIGQISSEVPQNLSASRPQDRQFILSSKKLLLSDSGFYLCAWSVTVASPNSPLHFGNGTRLTVT.

The chain couples TRBV3-1 (or the pseudogene TRBV3-2) to TRBJ2-7; no reliable D call. Germline V gene lookup returns CDR1 LGHDT and CDR2 YNNKEL (reference sequence). V was clipped by 4 bases and J by 4 bases, with 11 bases between them. This CDR3 spans 13 amino acids. CDR3 protein: CASSPSGRYEQYF. CDR3 in DNA: TGTGCCAGCAGCCCCTCCGGAAGGTACGAGCAGTACTTC.

The genes are TRBV27 and TRBJ1-6, with no clear D. The CDR3 is 15 residues long. Germline loops: CDR1 MNHEY, CDR2 SMNVEV (reference sequence). V was cut by 0 bases and J by 10 bases, with 13 bases left in between. This chain's CDR3 is CASSLSNIPSSPLHF. In nucleotides, the CDR3 is TGTGCCAGCAGTTTATCTAACATTCCGAGCTCACCCCTCCACTTT.

This chain connects TRBV27 to TRBJ1-6; no definite D call. Trimming took off 1 base at V and 10 bases at J, with 8 bases between the two ends. This CDR3 is built from 13 residues. Germline CDR1 reads MNHEY; CDR2 reads SMNVEV (reference sequence). Here the CDR3 reads CASSLFGESPLHF. The DNA of the CDR3 is TGTGCCAGCAGTTTATTTGGGGAATCACCCCTCCACTTT.

The V and J genes are TRBV28 and TRBJ2-5; TRBD2 aligns across 7 bases. Germline V gives CDR1 MDHEN, CDR2 SYDVKM. The CDR3 has 15 amino acids. The ends lost 8 bases at V and 0 bases at J; junction bases unmatched: 9. CDR3 loop: CASGSGTGYQETQYF. CDR3 nucleotides: TGTGCCAGCGGGAGCGGGACTGGGTACCAAGAGACCCAGTACTTC.

The table lists this clone with a count of one. V is TRBV2 and J is TRBJ1-6, with no clear D. V lost 6 bases to trimming and J lost 10 bases, with 13 bases between them. Germline V gives CDR1 SNHLY, CDR2 FYNNEI. The CDR3 consists of 13 residues. CDR3 DNA sequence: TGTGCCAGCAGGGCCCGAAACGGGTCACCCCTCCACTTT. Its translation is CASRARNGSPLHF.

The CDR3, as DNA: TGTGCCAGCAGTGAACCAGGGGGGATAGAGACCCAGTACTTC. It encodes CASSEPGGIETQYF. The chain links TRBV25-1 to TRBJ2-5, with D perhaps TRBD1 (7 bases). Germline CDR1 is MGHDK and CDR2 is SYGVNS. The CDR3 runs to 14 residues. The V end lost 2 bases, the J end lost 4 bases, and 11 bases lay between the germline ends.

The V gene is TRBV10-3, the J gene TRBJ1-2; D is undetermined. The CDR3 has 13 residues. Trimming pared 3 bases from V and 6 bases from J, leaving 11 bases between. In germline, CDR1 is ENHRY, CDR2 SYGVKD. This CDR3 reads CAISDSTVDGYTF. The CDR3 DNA reads as TGTGCCATCAGTGACTCGACTGTAGATGGCTACACCTTC.

The gene calls are TRBV7-9 and TRBJ1-4, with a possible D match to TRBD1 (5 bases). The CDR3 loop spans 15 amino acids. Germline CDR1 is SEHNR and CDR2 is FQNEAQ (reference sequence). Between the trimmed V and J ends, which lost 2 bases and 5 bases, there was a span of 12 bases. The CDR3 DNA reads TGTGCCAGCAGCTTATTGTCGGGGGGGAATGAAAAACTGTTTTTT. Translation gives CASSLLSGGNEKLFF.

The J gene is TRBJ2-3, the V gene TRBV15, with D perhaps being TRBD1 or TRBD2 (5 bases each). This CDR3 contains 16 residues. The germline CDR1 and CDR2 sequences are LNHNV and YYDKDF (reference sequence). V lost 1 base and J lost 0, with 11 bases in between. The chain's CDR3 is CATSRGGPTSTDTQYF. CDR3 bases: TGTGCCACCAGCAGAGGGGGACCGACTAGCACAGATACGCAGTATTTT.

This chain uses TRBV6-5 with TRBJ1-3; a possible D gene is TRBD1 (6 bases). CDR3 length: 15 residues. From germline, CDR1 is MNHEY and CDR2 SVGAGI. Trimming stripped 4 bases from V and 2 bases from J, with 12 bases between. The CDR3 spells CASSSVGGPGNTIYF. In DNA, the CDR3 is TGTGCCAGCAGTTCAGTTGGGGGGCCTGGAAACACCATATATTTT.

The count of this clone is one. Other DNA sequences in the sample encode the same CDR3. The CDR3 DNA reads TGTGCCTGGAGTACTGGGGCCAACGTCCTGACTTTC. This translates into CAWSTGANVLTF. The chain joins TRBV30 to TRBJ2-6; D unclear. CDR3 length: 12 amino acids. Germline values: CDR1 GTSNPN, CDR2 SVGIG (reference sequence). Trimming took off 2 bases at V and 2 bases at J, with 1 base between the two ends.

The chain has TRBV5-1 and TRBJ2-2, with 7 bases fitting TRBD1. With V trimmed by 0 bases and J by 5 bases, 10 bases remained unmatched. In germline, CDR1 is SGHRS, CDR2 YFSETQ. This CDR3 is built from 17 residues. DNA of the CDR3: TGCGCCAGCAGCTTGGCCCCAGAGGGGGCATCGACCGGGGAGCTGTTTTTT. This encodes CASSLAPEGASTGELFF.

In this sample, this clone turned up a few times. The V and J genes are TRBV19 and TRBJ2-1; the match to TRBD1 covers 8 bases. The CDR3 extends over 15 amino acids. Germline trimming cut 3 bases from V and 5 bases from J; bases unmatched to any gene: 6. Germline assignment: CDR1 LNHDA and CDR2 SQIVND (reference sequence). The CDR3 loop reads CASSMSQGAHNEQFF. The CDR3 coding sequence is TGTGCCAGTAGTATGTCTCAGGGGGCACACAATGAGCAGTTCTTC.

The chain couples TRBV6-2 or TRBV6-3 to TRBJ1-5; 7 nucleotides line up with TRBD1. V shed 6 bases and J 0 bases; nucleotides not matched to a gene: 8. The CDR3 covers 16 residues. The germline CDR1 and CDR2 sequences are MNHEY and SVGEGT. CDR3 loop: CASSLRQGSSNQPQHF. The CDR3 bases are TGTGCCAGCAGCTTGAGACAGGGAAGTAGCAATCAGCCCCAGCATTTT.